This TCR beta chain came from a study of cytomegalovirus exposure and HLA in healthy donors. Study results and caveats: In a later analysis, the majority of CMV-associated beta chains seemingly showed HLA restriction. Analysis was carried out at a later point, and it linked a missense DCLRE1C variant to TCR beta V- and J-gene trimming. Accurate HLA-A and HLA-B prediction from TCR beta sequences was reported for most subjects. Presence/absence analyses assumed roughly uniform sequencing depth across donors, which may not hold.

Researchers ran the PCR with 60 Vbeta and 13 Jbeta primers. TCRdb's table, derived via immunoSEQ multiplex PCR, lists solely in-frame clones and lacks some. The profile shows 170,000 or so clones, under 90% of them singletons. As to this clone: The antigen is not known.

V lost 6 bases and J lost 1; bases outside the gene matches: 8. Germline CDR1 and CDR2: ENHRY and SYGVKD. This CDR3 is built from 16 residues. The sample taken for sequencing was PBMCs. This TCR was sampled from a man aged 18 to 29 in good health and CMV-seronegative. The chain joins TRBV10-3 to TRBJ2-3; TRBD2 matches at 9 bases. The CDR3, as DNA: TGTGCCATCAGCGAAATAGCGGGGGAGGGCACAGATACGCAGTATTTT. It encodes CAISEIAGEGTDTQYF.